The rows below give T cell receptor beta chains drawn from one sample of a study of CD8+CD57+ T cells in acquired aplastic anemia. From the reads, TCRdb called clonotypes with MiXCR, one entry per CDR3 protein. The repertoire includes approximately 200,000 distinct CDR3 sequences, 50% to 75% of them detected once, and about half sits in the top ten. Sequencing was carried out using sorted CD4+, CD8+, or CD8+CD57+ T cells (not recorded which) from PBMCs. These receptors came from a human donor with severe aplastic anemia or a healthy control (not recorded which). Both conserved end residues are part of each CDR3. The D gene is left open where the match is weak. Where a row states a size, it is once, few, many or the class of an expanded clone; other rows omit it.

TRBV7-9	-	TRBJ1-6	TRBD1	TGTGCCAGCAGCCTCCGACAGGGCAATAATTCACCCCTCCACTTT	CASSLRQGNNSPLHF
TRBV7-9	many	TRBJ2-1	TRBD2	TGTGCCAGCAACTCAGGCAGGGGCGGGGGGACTCACAATGAGCAGTTCTTC	CASNSGRGGGTHNEQFF
TRBV10-3	-	TRBJ2-7	TRBD2	TGTGCCATCAGTCGATATACAGGGACTAGCTTAGCCGAGCAGTACTTC	CAISRYTGTSLAEQYF
TRBV5-1	-	TRBJ1-6	TRBD1	TGCGCCAGCAGCTTGGTCGGCCCCGGGACAGGGGGCATCGGGGATTCACCCCTCCACTTT	CASSLVGPGTGGIGDSPLHF
TRBV12-3/TRBV12-4	many	TRBJ2-1	-	TGTGCCAGCAGTTTACGATTTAGTTTCGATGAGCAGTTCTTC	CASSLRFSFDEQFF
TRBV6-4	many	TRBJ1-1	-	TGTGCCAGCAGTGCAGGGAATGAAGCTTTCTTT	CASSAGNEAFF
TRBV7-2	-	TRBJ2-5	-	TGTGCCAGCAGCTTAGAGTGGCAGGGAGAGACCCAGTACTTC	CASSLEWQGETQYF
TRBV10-1	-	TRBJ2-7	TRBD1	TGCGCCAGCAGTGATTCGTGGGGATCGGGACAGGCCTACGAGCAGTACTTC	CASSDSWGSGQAYEQYF
TRBV7-8	once	TRBJ2-2	-	TGTGCCAGCAGCTTAGGATGGGGTTCGGGCGGGGAGCTGTTTTTT	CASSLGWGSGGELFF
TRBV24-1	-	TRBJ2-1	-	TGTGCCACCAGTGGTACTAGCTCTTACAATGAGCAGTTCTTC	CATSGTSSYNEQFF
TRBV10-3	-	TRBJ1-1	TRBD1	TGTGCCATCAGTCAACAGGGGCCTACCACTGAAGCTTTCTTT	CAISQQGPTTEAFF
TRBV9	-	TRBJ2-7	-	TGTGCCAGCAGCCTCGAAACATCCACCTACGAGCAGTACTTC	CASSLETSTYEQYF
TRBV6-6	many	TRBJ1-1	-	TGTGCCAGCTTAGGCACTGAAGCTTTCTTT	CASLGTEAFF
TRBV27	-	TRBJ1-2	TRBD1	TGTGCCAGCAGTTACCACAGGGGTTTTTATGGCTACACCTTC	CASSYHRGFYGYTF
TRBV20-1	-	TRBJ1-1	-	TGCAGTGCTAGAGATCAAGTGACACGGGTGGACACTGAAGCTTTCTTT	CSARDQVTRVDTEAFF
TRBV24-1	-	TRBJ2-7	-	TGTGCCACCAGTGCCAGAGGAACTTCCGACGAGCAGTACTTC	CATSARGTSDEQYF
TRBV5-1	-	TRBJ2-5	TRBD2	TGCGCCAGCAGCTCCGGGACTAGCGGACAAGAGACCCAGTACTTC	CASSSGTSGQETQYF
TRBV2	few	TRBJ2-1	TRBD2	TGTGCCAGCTTAGCGGGAACTGAGCAGTTCTTC	CASLAGTEQFF